This T cell receptor (beta chain) was obtained from a study of T cells in Graves' hyperthyroidism and ophthalmopathy. This clonotype came up many times. The antigen is unknown. Study results and limitations: Most thyroid clonotypes that were expanded above 0.001 also turned up in blood.

From RNA transcripts, TCR beta CDR3 regions were amplified. Initially, a first-round RT-PCR of the TCR CDR3 employed the HTBI primer set. TCRdb passed the multiplex PCR reads through MiXCR, listing each CDR3 protein once. The sample lists a few hundred thousand distinct CDR3 sequences; more than 20% were seen once. Patients aged 18 to 65 with hyperthyroidism were newly diagnosed, with duration under 2 months. V was shortened by 3 bases and J by 6 bases, with 9 bases between the two germline ends. Germline V lookup: CDR1 MNHNS, CDR2 SASEGT. CDR3 length: 14 amino acids. The source material was blood. The sequence derives from a man aged 18 to 30 with Graves' hyperthyroidism. V gene TRBV6-1 combines with J gene TRBJ1-6, with D hard to call. CDR3 protein: CASSDDQTNSPLHF. The CDR3, as DNA: TGTGCCAGCAGTGACGACCAAACTAATTCACCCCTCCACTTT.